This T cell receptor (beta chain) was captured in a study of CD4 T cells in relation to SARS-CoV-2 and coronaviruses (dated by TCRdb to the early 2020s). Turning to the overall study: The ViraFEST assay cultured PBMCs with antigen for under 13 days, then sequenced TCR beta CDR3s to find antigen-specific clonal expansions. An HIV-1 Nef peptide pool or a culture without peptide was used as the negative reference condition. Shared crossreactive spike epitopes were mapped to their HLA restriction using patient-derived lymphoblastoid cell lines. At the level of individual TCR clonotypes, the study measured memory CD4+ T cell crossreactivity between SARS-CoV-2 spike protein and common cold coronavirus spike proteins. Samples from a few pre-COVID donors and the naive versus memory experiments were sequenced with the Adaptive Biotechnologies TCR-sequencing kit; other data were Illumina-based. For other donors in the study, expansion assays were sequenced with a different, Illumina-based TCR-beta assay.

Remarks on this clone: Its recognized antigen is unknown. Qualities for individual bases were not recorded, and no much larger clone is one base off.

The library relied on the immunoSEQ multiplex PCR assay. From the authors' description of their analysis: During preprocessing, nonproductive sequences were removed, as were CDR3s that did not start with C, did not end with F or W, or were shorter than 7 amino acids. The MANAFEST web app identified antigen-specific clonotypes based on expansion compared with the reference and other culture wells. A clone counted as positive if significantly expanded in 2 of 3 replicate wells versus the reference culture at FDR below 0.05. Positive clones also required significant expansion versus all other tandem wells and an odds ratio above 5. Pairwise Levenshtein distance, computed with the stringdist R package after three terminal residues were trimmed from each end, was used as the measure of CDR3 homology. TCRdb limited this immuneACCESS table to in-frame rearrangements with V and J called. A share of clones is missing; checked studies link under half to unresolved V genes, and the rest is unexplained. The DNA was the basis for D and trimming; V, J and clone size are from that table. The sample table holds some 21,000 clones, of which over 70% were seen once. The top ten clones comprise 21% of the sample.

Broader findings and caveats from the paper: Because no donor provided both pre-pandemic and post-infection samples, tracing the source of pre-existing responses was limited. Since the crossreactivity analysis centred on spike protein, crossreactivity against other viral proteins was not assessed. Crossreactive clones showed significantly weaker SARS-CoV-2-driven expansion than monoreactive clones, consistent with antigenic imprinting. Roughly 64% of donors had memory CD4+ clonotypes that crossrecognized SARS-CoV-2 and at least one common cold coronavirus spike. Small numbers of patients and of tested TCRs were a limitation of the study.

CD4+ T cells from unexposed donors were collected before the COVID-19 pandemic (2011-2018). Following 10 days of culture, the EasySep CD4+ T cell isolation kit was used to isolate CD4+ T cells. Unexposed donor CD4+ T cells were tested for reactivity to SARS-CoV-2 S and N and four common cold coronavirus spike pools, as cell number allowed. PBMCs were cultured at 1.5 million to 2 million per well in IMDM supplemented with around 5% human AB serum and 7.5 to 10 IU/ml IL-2. Half of the culture medium was replaced with fresh IL-2-containing medium on days 3 and 7. Triplicate replicate wells were generally used for each peptide culture condition. The leukapheresis product for the unexposed donors was obtained through commercial purchase. Ficoll-Paque PLUS gradient centrifugation was used to isolate PBMCs from either whole blood or leukapheresis product. PBMCs were either cryopreserved at -140 degrees C or used fresh in the expansion assay. The QIAamp Micro DNA Kit was used to extract genomic DNA from the CD4+ T cells.

Material for sequencing was CD4+ T cells from PBMCs, cultured in vitro. This receptor was taken from a human donor in good health.

In nucleotides, the sequence is TGCGCCAGCAGCTACGGAGGGGCGGGTGGTGATCAGCCCCAGCATTTT. Translated, this gives CASSYGGAGGDQPQHF. The V gene is TRBV5-1 and the J gene is TRBJ1-5; the D gene is perhaps TRBD1, from 5 matching bases. As encoded in the germline V gene, CDR1 is SGHRS while CDR2 is YFSETQ. V is clipped by 3 bases and J by 5 bases, and the sequence between their germline boundaries is 18 bases long. The CDR3 contains 16 residues, cysteine and phenylalanine counted. The entry retains the CDR3 DNA only, 48 bases that are in frame from base 1.